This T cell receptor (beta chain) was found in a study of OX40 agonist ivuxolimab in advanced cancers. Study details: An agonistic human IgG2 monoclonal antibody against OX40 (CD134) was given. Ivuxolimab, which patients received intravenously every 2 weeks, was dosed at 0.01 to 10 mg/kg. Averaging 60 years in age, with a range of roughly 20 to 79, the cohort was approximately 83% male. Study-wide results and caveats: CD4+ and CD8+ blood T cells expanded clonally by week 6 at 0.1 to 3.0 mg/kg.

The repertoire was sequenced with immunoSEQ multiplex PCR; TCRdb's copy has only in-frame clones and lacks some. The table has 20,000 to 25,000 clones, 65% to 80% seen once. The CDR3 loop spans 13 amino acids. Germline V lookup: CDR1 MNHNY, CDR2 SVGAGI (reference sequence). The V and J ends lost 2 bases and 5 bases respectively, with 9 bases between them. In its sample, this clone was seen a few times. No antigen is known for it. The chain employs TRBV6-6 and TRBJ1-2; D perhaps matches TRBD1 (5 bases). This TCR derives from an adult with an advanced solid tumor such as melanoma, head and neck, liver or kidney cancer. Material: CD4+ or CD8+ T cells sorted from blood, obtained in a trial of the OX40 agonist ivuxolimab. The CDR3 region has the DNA TGTGCCAGCAGTTACCATCGACAGTATGGCTACACCTTC. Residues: CASSYHRQYGYTF.